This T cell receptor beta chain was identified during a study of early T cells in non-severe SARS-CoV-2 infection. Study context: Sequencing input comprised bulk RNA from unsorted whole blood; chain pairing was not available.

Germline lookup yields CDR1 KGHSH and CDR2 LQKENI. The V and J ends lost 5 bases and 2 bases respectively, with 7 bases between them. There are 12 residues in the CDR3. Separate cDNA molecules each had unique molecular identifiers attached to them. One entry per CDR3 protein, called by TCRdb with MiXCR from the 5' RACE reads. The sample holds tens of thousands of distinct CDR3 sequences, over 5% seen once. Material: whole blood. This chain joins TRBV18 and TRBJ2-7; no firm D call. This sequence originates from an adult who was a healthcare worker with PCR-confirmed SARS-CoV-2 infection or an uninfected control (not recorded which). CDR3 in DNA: TGTGCCAGCTCAACGGGCCCCTACGAGCAGTACTTC. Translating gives CASSTGPYEQYF.